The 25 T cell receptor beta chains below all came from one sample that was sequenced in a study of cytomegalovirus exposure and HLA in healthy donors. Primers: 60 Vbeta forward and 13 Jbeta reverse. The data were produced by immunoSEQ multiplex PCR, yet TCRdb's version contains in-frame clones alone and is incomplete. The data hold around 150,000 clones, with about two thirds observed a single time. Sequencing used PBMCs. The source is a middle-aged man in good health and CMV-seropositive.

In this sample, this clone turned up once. The CDR3 region has the DNA TGTGCTAGTGGTTTTGGAGGGGGCGGAAGAAAGACCCAGTACTTC. Its protein product is CASGFGGGGRKTQYF. The rearrangement uses TRBV12-5 and TRBJ2-5; perhaps TRBD1 as D (7 bases). Looked up from germline, CDR1 is LGHNT and CDR2 is FRNRAP. Between the trimmed V and J ends, which lost 3 bases and 6 bases, there was a span of 17 bases. The CDR3 consists of 15 residues. Full variable domain (outside the CDR3, taken from reference TRBV12-5 and TRBJ2-5): DARVTQTPRHKVTEMGQEVTMRCQPILGHNTVFWYRQTMMQGLELLAYFRNRAPLDDSGMPKDRFSAEMPDATLATLKIQPSEPRDSAVYFCASGFGGGGRKTQYFGPGTRLLVL.

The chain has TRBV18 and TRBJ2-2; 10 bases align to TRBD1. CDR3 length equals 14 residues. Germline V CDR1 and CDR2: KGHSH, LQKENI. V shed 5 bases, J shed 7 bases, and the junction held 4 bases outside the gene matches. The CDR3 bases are TGTGCCAGCTCAAGACAGGGGGCCATCGGGGAGCTGTTTTTT. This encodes CASSRQGAIGELFF. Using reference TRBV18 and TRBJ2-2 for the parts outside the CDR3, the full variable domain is NAGVMQNPRHLVRRRGQEARLRCSPMKGHSHVYWYRQLPEEGLKFMVYLQKENIIDESGMPKERFSAEFPKEGPSILRIQQVVRGDSAAYFCASSRQGAIGELFFGEGSRLTVL.

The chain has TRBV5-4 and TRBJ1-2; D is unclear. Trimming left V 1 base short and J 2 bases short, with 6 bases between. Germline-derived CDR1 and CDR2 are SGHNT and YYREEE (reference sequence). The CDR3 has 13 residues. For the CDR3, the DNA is TGTGCCAGCAGCTTGATAGAGAACTATGGCTACACCTTC. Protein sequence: CASSLIENYGYTF.

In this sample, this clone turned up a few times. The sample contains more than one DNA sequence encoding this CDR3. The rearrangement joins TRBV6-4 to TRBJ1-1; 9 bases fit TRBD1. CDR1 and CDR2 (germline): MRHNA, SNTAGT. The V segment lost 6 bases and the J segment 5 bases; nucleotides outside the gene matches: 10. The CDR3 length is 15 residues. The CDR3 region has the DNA TGTGCCAGCAGCCGGACAGGGGAGTCAGGAACTGAAGCTTTCTTT. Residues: CASSRTGESGTEAFF.

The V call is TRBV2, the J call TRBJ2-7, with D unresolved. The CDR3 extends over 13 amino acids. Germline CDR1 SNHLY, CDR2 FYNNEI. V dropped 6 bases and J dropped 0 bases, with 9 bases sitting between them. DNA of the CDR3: TGTGCCAGCAGCGGCGACTTCTCCTACGAGCAGTACTTC. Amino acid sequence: CASSGDFSYEQYF.

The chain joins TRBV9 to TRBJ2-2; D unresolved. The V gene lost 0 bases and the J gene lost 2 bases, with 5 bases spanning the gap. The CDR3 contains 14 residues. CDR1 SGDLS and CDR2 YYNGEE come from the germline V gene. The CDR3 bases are TGTGCCAGCAGCGTAGTTCTTAACACCGGGGAGCTGTTTTTT. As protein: CASSVVLNTGELFF.

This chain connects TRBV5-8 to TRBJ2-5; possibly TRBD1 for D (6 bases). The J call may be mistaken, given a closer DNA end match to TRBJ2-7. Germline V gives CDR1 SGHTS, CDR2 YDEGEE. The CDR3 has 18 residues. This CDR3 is CASSLVGLGARGSYEQYF. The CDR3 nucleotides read TGTGCCAGCAGCTTGGTGGGGTTGGGGGCGCGTGGCAGCTACGAGCAGTACTTC.

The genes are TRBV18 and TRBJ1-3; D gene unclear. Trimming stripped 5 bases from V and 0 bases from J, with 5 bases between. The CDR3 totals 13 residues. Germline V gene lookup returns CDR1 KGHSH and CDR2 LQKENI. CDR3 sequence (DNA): TGTGCCAGCTCATACAACTCTGGAAACACCATATATTTT. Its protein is CASSYNSGNTIYF.

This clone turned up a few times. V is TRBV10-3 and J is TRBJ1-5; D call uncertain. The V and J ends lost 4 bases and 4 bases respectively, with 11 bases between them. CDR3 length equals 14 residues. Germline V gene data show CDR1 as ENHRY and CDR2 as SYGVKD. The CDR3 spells CAISAAAGNQPQHF. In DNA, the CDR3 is TGTGCCATCAGTGCGGCAGCCGGGAATCAGCCCCAGCATTTT.

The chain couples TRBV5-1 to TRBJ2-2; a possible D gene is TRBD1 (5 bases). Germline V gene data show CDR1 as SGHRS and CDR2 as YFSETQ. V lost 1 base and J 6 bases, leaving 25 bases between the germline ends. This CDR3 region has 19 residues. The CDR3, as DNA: TGCGCCAGCAGCTTGACTGGCCTATTAATGGGGCCCCTCTCCGGGGAGCTGTTTTTT. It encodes CASSLTGLLMGPLSGELFF.

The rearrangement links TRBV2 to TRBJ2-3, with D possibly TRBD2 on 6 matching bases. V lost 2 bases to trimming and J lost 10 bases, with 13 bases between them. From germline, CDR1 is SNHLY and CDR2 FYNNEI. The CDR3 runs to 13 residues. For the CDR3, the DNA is TGTGCCAGCAGTGAATCTGGGGGGAGCGCGCAGTATTTT. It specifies CASSESGGSAQYF.

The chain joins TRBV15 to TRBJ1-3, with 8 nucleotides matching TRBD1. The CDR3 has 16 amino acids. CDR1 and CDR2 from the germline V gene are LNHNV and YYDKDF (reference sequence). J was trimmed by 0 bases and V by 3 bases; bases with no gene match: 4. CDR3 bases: TGTGCCACCAGCAGGGACAGGGCTTTCTCTGGAAACACCATATATTTT. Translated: CATSRDRAFSGNTIYF. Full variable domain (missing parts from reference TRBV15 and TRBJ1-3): DAMVIQNPRYQVTQFGKPVTLSCSQTLNHNVMYWYQQKSSQAPKLLFHYYDKDFNNEADTPDNFQSRRPNTSFCFLDIRSPGLGDTAMYLCATSRDRAFSGNTIYFGEGSWLTVV.

The CDR3 is CASRADRVSEAFF. The CDR3 region has the DNA TGTGCCAGCAGAGCTGACAGGGTGTCTGAAGCTTTCTTT. This chain uses TRBV6-5 with TRBJ1-1; 7 bases are a match to TRBD1. The V and J ends lost 6 bases and 6 bases, in that order; junction bases with no gene match: 7. The V gene's germline CDR1 is MNHEY and CDR2 SVGAGI. The CDR3 is 13 residues long.

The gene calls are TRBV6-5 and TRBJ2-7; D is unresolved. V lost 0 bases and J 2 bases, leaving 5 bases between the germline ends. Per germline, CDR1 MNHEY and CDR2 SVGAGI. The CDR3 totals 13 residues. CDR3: CASSYSPAYEQYF. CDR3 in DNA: TGTGCCAGCAGTTACTCCCCCGCCTACGAGCAGTACTTC.

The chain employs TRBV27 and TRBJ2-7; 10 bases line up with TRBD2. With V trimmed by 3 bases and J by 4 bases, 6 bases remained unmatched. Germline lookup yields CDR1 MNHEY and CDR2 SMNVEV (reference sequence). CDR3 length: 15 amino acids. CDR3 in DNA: TGTGCCAGCAGTTTTAGGACTAGCGGAGGGTACGAGCAGTACTTC. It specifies CASSFRTSGGYEQYF.

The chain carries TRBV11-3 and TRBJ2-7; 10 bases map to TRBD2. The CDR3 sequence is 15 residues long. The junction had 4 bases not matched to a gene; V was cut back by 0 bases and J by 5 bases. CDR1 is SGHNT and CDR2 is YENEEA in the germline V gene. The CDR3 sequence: CASSLDRLAGDEQYF. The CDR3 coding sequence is TGTGCCAGCAGCTTAGATCGCCTAGCGGGAGACGAGCAGTACTTC. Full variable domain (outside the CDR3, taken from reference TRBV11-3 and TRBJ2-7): EAGVVQSPRYKIIEKKQPVAFWCNPISGHNTLYWYLQNLGQGPELLIRYENEEAVDDSQLPKDRFSAERLKGVDSTLKIQPAELGDSAVYLCASSLDRLAGDEQYFGPGTRLTVT.

The CDR3 loop is CASSLYPGLAGKQETQYF. CDR3 nucleotides: TGTGCCAGCAGCTTATATCCGGGACTAGCGGGCAAACAAGAGACCCAGTACTTC. J is TRBJ2-5 and V is TRBV5-4; 12 bases align to TRBD2. With V trimmed by 2 bases and J by 2 bases, 10 bases remained unmatched. Germline CDR1 is SGHNT and CDR2 is YYREEE (reference sequence). CDR3 size: 18 residues.

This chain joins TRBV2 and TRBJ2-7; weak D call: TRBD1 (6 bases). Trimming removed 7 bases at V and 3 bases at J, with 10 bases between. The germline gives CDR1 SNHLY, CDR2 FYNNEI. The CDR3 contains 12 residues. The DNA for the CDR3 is TGTGCCAGCAACCGGGACATCTACGAGCAGTACTTC. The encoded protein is CASNRDIYEQYF.

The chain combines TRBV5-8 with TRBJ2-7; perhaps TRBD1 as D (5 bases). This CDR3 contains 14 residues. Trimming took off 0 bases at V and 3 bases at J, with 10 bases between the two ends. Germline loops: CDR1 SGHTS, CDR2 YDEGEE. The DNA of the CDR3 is TGTGCCAGCAGCTTGGTACAGGCCCACTACGAGCAGTACTTC. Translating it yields CASSLVQAHYEQYF.

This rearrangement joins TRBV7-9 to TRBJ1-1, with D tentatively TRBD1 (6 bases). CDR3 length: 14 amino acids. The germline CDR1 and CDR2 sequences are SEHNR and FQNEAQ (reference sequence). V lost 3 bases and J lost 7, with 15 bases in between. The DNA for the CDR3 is TGTGCCAGCAGCTTCGGACAGCGAGTCGGTGAAGCTTTCTTT. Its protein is CASSFGQRVGEAFF.

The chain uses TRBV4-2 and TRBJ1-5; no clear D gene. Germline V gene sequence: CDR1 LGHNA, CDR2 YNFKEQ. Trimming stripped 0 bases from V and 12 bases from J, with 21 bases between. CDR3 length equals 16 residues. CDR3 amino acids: CASSQDNERVQLRQHF. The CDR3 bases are TGTGCCAGCAGCCAAGATAACGAGCGGGTACAGCTGCGCCAGCATTTT.

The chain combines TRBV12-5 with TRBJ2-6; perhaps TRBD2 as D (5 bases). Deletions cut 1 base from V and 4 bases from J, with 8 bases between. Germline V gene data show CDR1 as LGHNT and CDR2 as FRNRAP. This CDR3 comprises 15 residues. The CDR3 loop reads CASGLETGGANVLTF. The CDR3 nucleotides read TGTGCTAGTGGTTTGGAAACGGGGGGGGCCAACGTCCTGACTTTC.

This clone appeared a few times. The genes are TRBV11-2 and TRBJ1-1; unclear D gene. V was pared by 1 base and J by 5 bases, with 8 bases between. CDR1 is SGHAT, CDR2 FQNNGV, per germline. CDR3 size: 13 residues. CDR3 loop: CASSLVGRTEAFF. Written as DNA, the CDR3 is TGTGCCAGCAGCTTAGTGGGGAGGACTGAAGCTTTCTTT.

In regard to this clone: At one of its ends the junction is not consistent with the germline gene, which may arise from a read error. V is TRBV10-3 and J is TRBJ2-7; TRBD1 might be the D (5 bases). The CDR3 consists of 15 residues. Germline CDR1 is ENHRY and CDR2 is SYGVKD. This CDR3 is CAISASSGRTYGQYF. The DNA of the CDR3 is TGTGCCATCAGTGCGTCGTCAGGGCGGACCTACGGGCAGTACTTC.

CDR3 loop: CAIRGLAGGVYEQYF. In DNA, the CDR3 is TGTGCCATCAGGGGACTAGCGGGGGGGGTCTACGAGCAGTACTTC. This sequence joins TRBV10-3 and TRBJ2-7, with TRBD2 matching 16 bases. Germline trimming cut 6 bases from V and 3 bases from J; bases unmatched to any gene: 2. The CDR3 consists of 15 residues. CDR1 and CDR2 from the germline V gene are ENHRY and SYGVKD.